This T cell receptor beta chain was observed in a study of T cell responses to AZD1222 COVID-19 vaccine. A word on this clone: What it binds is not known.

Produced via immunoSEQ multiplex PCR; TCRdb's table is partial and in-frame only. Here the sample spans tens of thousands of clones, 80% to 90% being singletons. Germline V gives CDR1 SGDLS, CDR2 YYNGEE. Trimming cost V 4 bases and J 0 bases, with 11 bases left between them. The CDR3 runs to 15 residues. Whole-study results and caveats: Baseline seropositives among AZD1222 recipients totaled only six or seven. With dominance at 160-218 and 743-854, vaccine-associated CD4 TCRs spanned spike. The donors showed a predominance of white British ancestry and of females, with possible underestimation of clonal diversity.

The specimen comprised peripheral blood, sampled on day 0 of AZD1222 vaccination. The source is an adult in good health. The chain carries TRBV9 and TRBJ1-5; TRBD1 might be the D (6 bases). The CDR3 DNA sequence: TGTGCCAGCAGCCATGGACAGAATAGCAATCAGCCCCAGCATTTT. Translating it yields CASSHGQNSNQPQHF.